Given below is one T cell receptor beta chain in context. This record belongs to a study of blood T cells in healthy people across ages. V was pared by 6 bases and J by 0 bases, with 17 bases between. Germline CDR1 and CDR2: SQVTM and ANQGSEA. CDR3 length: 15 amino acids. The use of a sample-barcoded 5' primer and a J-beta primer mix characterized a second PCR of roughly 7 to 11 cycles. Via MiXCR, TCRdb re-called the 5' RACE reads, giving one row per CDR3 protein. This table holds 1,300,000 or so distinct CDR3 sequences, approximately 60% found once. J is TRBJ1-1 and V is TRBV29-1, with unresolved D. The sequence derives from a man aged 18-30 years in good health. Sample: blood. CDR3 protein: CSVASSYRLNTEAFF. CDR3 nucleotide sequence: TGCAGCGTCGCCTCCAGCTATAGGTTGAACACTGAAGCTTTCTTT.